This T cell receptor beta chain is from a study of blood T cell repertoires in COVID-19. Study-wide context: Researchers got acute and convalescent COVID-19 samples from the United States, Italy and Spain.

Recovered status in Cohort 3 required two negative PCRs, clearance, or symptom resolution. The CDR3 runs 11 residues. Germline CDR1 MRHNA, CDR2 SNTAGT. V lost 2 bases to trimming and J lost 10 bases, with 8 bases between them. In the original processing: Amplification of reference gene primers was used by the study to estimate nucleated cell counts. TCRdb's table, derived via immunoSEQ multiplex PCR, lists solely in-frame clones and lacks some. V and J calls plus clone size are reproduced from that table; the DNA served to infer D and trimming. The sample records fewer than 400,000 clones, more than 85% being singletons.

This clonotype was obtained from a woman younger than 45 who had recovered from COVID-19. Sequenced sample: PBMCs or T cells enriched from blood (not recorded which). J is TRBJ1-2 and V is TRBV6-4; unclear D gene. CDR3 sequence: CASSDGGVYTF. The CDR3 DNA sequence: TGTGCCAGCAGTGACGGAGGAGTCTACACCTTC.